A single sample gave rise to the 12 T cell receptor beta chains below, sequenced in a study of blood T cell repertoires in COVID-19 (dated by TCRdb to 2018 to 2020). Library construction relied on the immunoSEQ multiplex PCR assay. In TCRdb, the immuneACCESS table is reduced to in-frame sequences with V and J assigned. These tables do not hold every clone; where another copy was compared, an unresolved V gene accounts for under half, and the others remain unexplained. The sample yields around 180,000 clones; more than 70% were counted once. Clones ranked in the top ten supply approximately 4.4% of the sample. Input material: peripheral blood. Receptors originate from a human donor in a cohort sampled during active COVID-19.

The genes are TRBV25-1 and TRBJ2-1; possibly TRBD1 for D (5 bases). This CDR3 contains 11 residues. Trimming stripped 4 bases from V and 10 bases from J, with 8 bases between. From germline, CDR1 is MGHDK and CDR2 SYGVNS. The DNA of the CDR3 is TGTGCCAGCAGTGCTAGGACAGAGCAGTTCTTC. Protein: CASSARTEQFF.

This chain uses TRBV11-2 with TRBJ2-7, with TRBD1 matching over 8 bases. CDR3 length: 15 residues. The germline V gene has CDR1 SGHAT and CDR2 FQNNGV. The V gene end was trimmed by 5 bases and the J gene end by 2 bases; junction bases not matched to a gene: 8. CDR3 nucleotide sequence: TGTGCCAGCAGCCCGACGACAGGGGTAGCCTACGAGCAGTACTTC. Translation: CASSPTTGVAYEQYF.

The V gene is TRBV6-5, the J gene TRBJ2-7; a weak D match, TRBD2 (5 bases). The CDR3 is 14 residues long. Trimming removed 6 bases at V and 0 bases at J, with 12 bases between. Per germline, CDR1 MNHEY and CDR2 SVGAGI. CDR3: CASSSRGSSYEQYF. CDR3 coding DNA: TGTGCCAGCAGCAGCCGGGGTTCCTCCTACGAGCAGTACTTC.

The chain employs TRBV30 and TRBJ1-1, with D uncertain. The V gene's germline CDR1 is GTSNPN and CDR2 SVGIG (reference sequence). V dropped 3 bases and J dropped 0 bases, with 8 bases sitting between them. This CDR3 spans 13 amino acids. The chain's CDR3 is CAWSDYMNTEAFF. DNA of the CDR3: TGTGCCTGGAGCGACTACATGAACACTGAAGCTTTCTTT.

This chain uses TRBV5-1 with TRBJ2-2; TRBD2 aligns across 10 bases. There are 18 residues in the CDR3. V trimming: 3 bases; J trimming: 1 base; junction bases outside the gene matches: 9. The germline CDR1 and CDR2 sequences are SGHRS and YFSETQ. CDR3 residues: CASSCARRTSGNTGELFF. The CDR3 region has the DNA TGCGCCAGCAGCTGCGCCAGGAGGACTAGCGGGAACACCGGGGAGCTGTTTTTT. The variable domain in full, completed from reference TRBV5-1 and TRBJ2-2, reads KAGVTQTPRYLIKTRGQQVTLSCSPISGHRSVSWYQQTPGQGLQFLFEYFSETQRNKGNFPGRFSGRQFSNSRSEMNVSTLELGDSALYLCASSCARRTSGNTGELFFGEGSRLTVL.

This sequence joins TRBV19 and TRBJ1-1, with a possible D match to TRBD1 (6 bases). V was trimmed by 9 bases and J by 11 bases, leaving 13 bases between them. From germline, CDR1 is LNHDA and CDR2 SQIVND (reference sequence). The CDR3 runs to 10 residues. The CDR3 bases are TGTGCCAGCGGGGACATGAAGGCTTTCTTT. It is translated as CASGDMKAFF.

J is TRBJ2-5 and V is TRBV3-1 (or the pseudogene TRBV3-2); D is ambiguous. Trimming shortened V by 3 bases and J by 1 base, and 9 bases separated the two germline ends. The CDR3 extends over 14 amino acids. Germline assignment: CDR1 LGHDT and CDR2 YNNKEL (reference sequence). The CDR3 DNA is TGTGCCAGCAGCCAGCCAGGTAGCCAAGAGACCCAGTACTTC. Translating it yields CASSQPGSQETQYF.

The chain is built from TRBV5-1 and TRBJ1-1; TRBD1 is a possible D gene (6 bases). CDR3 length: 16 amino acids. V was pared by 1 base and J by 0 bases, with 13 bases between. Germline V lookup: CDR1 SGHRS, CDR2 YFSETQ. The CDR3 protein is CASSLLGGAVNTEAFF. CDR3 in DNA: TGCGCCAGCAGCTTGTTAGGGGGAGCGGTGAACACTGAAGCTTTCTTT. Using reference TRBV5-1 and TRBJ1-1 for the parts outside the CDR3, the full variable domain is KAGVTQTPRYLIKTRGQQVTLSCSPISGHRSVSWYQQTPGQGLQFLFEYFSETQRNKGNFPGRFSGRQFSNSRSEMNVSTLELGDSALYLCASSLLGGAVNTEAFFGQGTRLTVV.

The chain carries TRBV4-2 and TRBJ1-5, with a possible D match to TRBD1 (6 bases). Germline CDR1 and CDR2: LGHNA and YNFKEQ. The CDR3 has 16 residues. The V end lost 3 bases, the J end lost 1 base, and 13 bases lay between the germline ends. The CDR3 coding sequence is TGTGCCAGCAGCCAGGACCTGGACAGAAGCAATCAGCCCCAGCATTTT. It is translated as CASSQDLDRSNQPQHF.

The gene calls are TRBV15 and TRBJ2-7; maybe TRBD1 (6 bases). The V and J ends lost 4 bases and 4 bases respectively, with 17 bases between them. Germline V gives CDR1 LNHNV, CDR2 YYDKDF (reference sequence). The CDR3 is 15 amino acids. The CDR3 spells CATSITKGVQYEQYF. DNA of the CDR3: TGTGCCACCAGCATCACCAAGGGGGTACAATACGAGCAGTACTTC.

The chain has TRBV7-2 and TRBJ2-1, with 10 bases fitting TRBD2. V lost 5 bases and J lost 9; bases outside the gene matches: 16. The CDR3 sequence is 17 residues long. Germline CDR1 and CDR2: SGHTA and FQGNSA. CDR3 nucleotides: TGTGCCAGCAGCGAGGGGAGCGGGAGGGCCCTACGGGGTGAGCAGTTCTTC. Protein sequence: CASSEGSGRALRGEQFF. The whole variable domain, remainder taken from reference TRBV7-2 and TRBJ2-1, is GAGVSQSPSNKVTEKGKDVELRCDPISGHTALYWYRQSLGQGLEFLIYFQGNSAPDKSGLPSDRFSAERTGGSVSTLTIQRTQQEDSAVYLCASSEGSGRALRGEQFFGPGTRLTVL.

This rearrangement joins TRBV11-3 to TRBJ2-2, with 8 positions matching TRBD2. Per germline, CDR1 SGHNT and CDR2 YENEEA. This CDR3 is built from 16 residues. V shed 3 bases, J shed 1 base, and the junction held 4 bases outside the gene matches. The CDR3 loop is CASSLRLAGNTGELFF. CDR3 coding DNA: TGTGCCAGCAGCTTGCGCCTAGCGGGGAACACCGGGGAGCTGTTTTTT.